Listed below are T cell receptor beta chains from one sample, sequenced in a study of shared clonotypes between healthy human individuals. Profiled with immunoSEQ multiplex PCR; TCRdb holds only in-frame clones, not every one. The table records more than 400,000 clones, 90% to 96% of them present only once. The sample taken for sequencing was naive CD4+ T cells sorted from blood. These receptors were obtained from a woman in her thirties in good health. CDR3s include the opening cysteine and the closing phenylalanine or tryptophan. Fields, in order: clone size, J gene, V gene, CDR3 protein. A clone size is listed for some rows: how often the clone was seen (once, few, many), or a class if it is expanded.

. TRBJ1-2 TRBV6-6 CASSSQENYGYTF
. TRBJ1-5 TRBV19 CASSPQVNNQPQHF
. TRBJ2-1 TRBV2 CASRAGTSDNEQFF
once TRBJ2-1 TRBV19 CASSPLLTSGRLDEQFF
. TRBJ2-1 TRBV28 CASSPTGEGSYNEQFF
. TRBJ2-5 TRBV5-4 CASSLALAGGQSETQYF
. TRBJ2-7 TRBV7-2 CASSRTNSKWDSAGEQYF
. TRBJ2-7 TRBV25-1 CASSGGWGKREVIYEQYF
. TRBJ2-3 TRBV2 CASDTQGRGTDTQYF
. TRBJ2-7 TRBV7-2 CASSRDYEQYF
. TRBJ2-7 TRBV7-7 CASSSTTSDEQYF
. TRBJ2-1 TRBV27 CASSLSRLYNEQFF
. TRBJ2-7 TRBV13 CASSLARDRGYEQYF
. TRBJ2-6 TRBV28 CASSLPPFSGANVLTF
. TRBJ2-3 TRBV11-1 CASSLVGPTLGTDTQYF
. TRBJ2-7 TRBV28 CASIKLSSYEQYF
. TRBJ2-3 TRBV30 CAWSRDLSTDTQYF
. TRBJ2-4 TRBV5-1 CASSLARGGAGGPIQYF
. TRBJ2-1 TRBV27 CASTGQLYNEQFF
. TRBJ2-7 TRBV6-6 CASRGSEDRTSYEQYF
. TRBJ1-1 TRBV5-5 CASSQYRNTEAFF
. TRBJ1-2 TRBV5-1 CASSDRGGYGYTF
. TRBJ1-1 TRBV27 CASSPLYTRQNTEAFF
once TRBJ2-7 TRBV28 CASSFGEPYEQYF
once TRBJ2-5 TRBV18 CASSPFVGETQYF
. TRBJ2-1 TRBV19 CASTTTRNEQFF
. TRBJ2-2 TRBV30 CAWRRKGLAGVGTGELFF
. TRBJ2-7 TRBV7-6 CASSLRPGQEYYEQYF
. TRBJ1-2 TRBV2 CATDRTGISYGYTF
. TRBJ1-2 TRBV4-2 CASSQESGAGNGYTF
. TRBJ2-2 TRBV28 CASTSALWGLTGELFF
. TRBJ1-1 TRBV7-7 CASSLACEWRNTEAFF
. TRBJ2-5 TRBV5-1 CASSLQGSQETQYF
. TRBJ2-7 TRBV5-4 CASSWGLVVGGQGEQYF
. TRBJ2-1 TRBV27 CASRRRDYDNEQFF
. TRBJ2-1 TRBV7-3 CASSFLTSGRNEQFF
. TRBJ1-3 TRBV10-3 CAISPGQISGNTIYF
. TRBJ1-5 TRBV18 CASSLGQENQPQHF
. TRBJ2-5 TRBV7-9 CASSLMGNQETQYF
. TRBJ2-7 TRBV6-5 CASSYGGQPGEQYF
. TRBJ1-5 TRBV5-5 CASSLVSGVRQPQHF
. TRBJ1-1 TRBV11-2 CASSLHRNTEAFF
. TRBJ2-7 TRBV2 CASIASGTSRWYF
. TRBJ1-5 TRBV27 CASSFRSNQPQHF
. TRBJ2-1 TRBV9 CASSVAELAGYNEQFF
. TRBJ2-7 TRBV27 CASSLQGAVGYEQYF
. TRBJ2-7 TRBV28 CASSGGTSGRYEQYF
. TRBJ2-2 TRBV5-1 CASSLVENTGELFF
. TRBJ1-4 TRBV11-2 CASSLSPIGSLNEKLFF
. TRBJ1-1 TRBV10-2 CASSRTGNTEAFF
. TRBJ2-7 TRBV28 CASSPPGGSSSYEQYF
. TRBJ2-7 TRBV28 CASSFGLSSYEQYF